A single count supports the clone carrying this TCR beta chain. As yet, its antigen is unknown. This CDR3 contains 17 residues. Trimming stripped 3 bases from V and 4 bases from J, with 19 bases between. Germline values: CDR1 LNHDA, CDR2 SQIVND (reference sequence). Time point defined: after neoadjuvant nivolumab, at surgical resection. The data originate from a study of neoadjuvant anti-PD-1 for oral cavity cancer. Blood libraries mostly used roughly 0.5 ug genomic DNA, six replicates each. The data were produced by immunoSEQ multiplex PCR, yet TCRdb's version contains in-frame clones alone and is incomplete. The table has about 68,000 clones, approximately 81% seen once. Study findings and constraints: Higher pretreatment Treg/Th17 ratios tracked higher pretreatment blood clonality. Only a few patients per response group were TCR-analyzed; validation needed. After neoadjuvant nivolumab, PBMC T cell clonality was significantly higher in non-responders than responders.

The sequencing here drew on PBMCs, taken after nivolumab (anti-PD-1) treatment. The chain recombines TRBV19 with TRBJ1-5; maybe TRBD1 (6 bases). The source is a person between 40 and 80 years old with oral cavity squamous cell carcinoma. The CDR3 bases are TGTGCCAGTAGTATTAGAGGAGTGACAGGACCTAATCAGCCCCAGCATTTT. It encodes CASSIRGVTGPNQPQHF.